These 29 T cell receptor beta chains came from one sample sequenced in a study of cytomegalovirus exposure and HLA in healthy donors (dated by TCRdb to 2016 to 2017). The library came from the immunoSEQ multiplex PCR assay. The multiplex PCR relied on a mix of 60 forward primers for TCR Vbeta segments and 13 reverse primers for TCR Jbeta segments. Entries here come from immuneACCESS through TCRdb and include only in-frame sequences with V and J called. Some clones fail to appear in such tables; in the studies checked, an unresolved V gene covers under half of the shortfall, and the cause of the remainder is unknown. This sample is represented by over 100,000 clones; approximately 80% of them were singletons. The top ten clonotypes cover around 9.6% of the sample. The sequenced sample consisted of PBMCs. The receptors were sampled from a male donor in good health and CMV-seropositive.

The rearrangement joins TRBV10-3 to TRBJ2-2, with TRBD2 identical over 14 bases. The germline V gene encodes CDR1 ENHRY and CDR2 SYGVKD. V trimming: 11 bases; J trimming: 7 bases; junction bases outside the gene matches: 9. The CDR3 contains 15 residues. The CDR3 loop reads CAATSGRAGDGELFF. The DNA of the CDR3 is TGTGCCGCGACTAGCGGGAGGGCCGGTGACGGGGAGCTGTTTTTT.

This clone has just one count. The J gene is TRBJ1-5, the V gene TRBV27; 9 bases fit TRBD1. The V segment lost 8 bases and the J segment 5 bases; nucleotides outside the gene matches: 16. Per germline, CDR1 MNHEY and CDR2 SMNVEV (reference sequence). The CDR3 length is 17 residues. Here the CDR3 DNA reads TGTGCCAGCTGTTATTCCGGGACAGGGTTTCAGGATCAGCCCCAGCATTTT. This codes for CASCYSGTGFQDQPQHF.

This sequence joins TRBV5-6 and TRBJ2-5; the match to TRBD2 covers 15 bases. CDR1 is SGHDT and CDR2 is YYEEEE in the germline V gene. V trimming: 3 bases; J trimming: 5 bases; junction bases outside the gene matches: 8. The length of the CDR3 is 17 residues. The CDR3: CASSYRTSGRAGETQYF. DNA for the CDR3: TGTGCCAGCAGCTACCGGACTAGCGGGAGGGCCGGGGAGACCCAGTACTTC.

J is TRBJ2-1 and V is TRBV2, with 11 bases that match TRBD1. Per germline, CDR1 SNHLY and CDR2 FYNNEI. The CDR3 contains 15 residues. J gave up 6 bases and V 8 bases, and 9 bases lay outside the gene matches. The CDR3 sequence is CASLPGQGGFNEQFF. The CDR3 DNA follows: TGTGCCAGCCTCCCGGGACAGGGGGGTTTCAATGAGCAGTTCTTC.

The J gene is TRBJ1-5, the V gene TRBV6-6, with 7 bases fitting TRBD1. In germline, CDR1 is MNHNY, CDR2 SVGAGI (reference sequence). The CDR3 spans 15 residues. Trimming at V came to 4 bases and at J to 5 bases, leaving 8 bases not matched to a gene. Written as DNA, the CDR3 is TGTGCCAGCAGTTCTCGACAGGGTGAGGATCAGCCCCAGCATTTT. Translated: CASSSRQGEDQPQHF.

This chain joins TRBV28 and TRBJ2-1; maybe TRBD2 (7 bases). V was pared by 3 bases and J by 6 bases, with 15 bases between. The CDR3 extends over 15 amino acids. Germline-derived CDR1 and CDR2 are MDHEN and SYDVKM. The CDR3 DNA follows: TGTGCCAGCAGTTTGGTGAGGGGGAGGGCCAATGAGCAGTTCTTC. This gives the protein CASSLVRGRANEQFF. Looking up the rest from reference TRBV28 and TRBJ2-1 gives the full variable domain: DVKVTQSSRYLVKRTGEKVFLECVQDMDHENMFWYRQDPGLGLRLIYFSYDVKMKEKGDIPEGYSVSREKKERFSLILESASTNQTSMYLCASSLVRGRANEQFFGPGTRLTVL.

The chain employs TRBV6-1 and TRBJ1-1; D gene ambiguous. The germline V gene encodes CDR1 MNHNS and CDR2 SASEGT. Trimming took off 2 bases at V and 7 bases at J, with 8 bases between the two ends. The CDR3 runs 12 residues. The CDR3 DNA reads as TGTGCCAGCAGTGAAACCGGGATTGAAGCTTTCTTT. The encoded protein is CASSETGIEAFF.

The gene calls are TRBV7-8 and TRBJ2-2; D perhaps matches TRBD2 (5 bases). CDR3 length equals 15 residues. CDR1 and CDR2 from the germline V gene are SGHVS and FQNEAQ. The ends were cut back, 2 bases at V and 2 bases at J, with 9 bases in the middle. CDR3 coding DNA: TGTGCCAGCAGCTTAACTTCGGGAAACACCGGGGAGCTGTTTTTT. Amino acid sequence: CASSLTSGNTGELFF.

The chain recombines TRBV5-1 with TRBJ2-3; a possible D gene is TRBD2 (5 bases). Per germline, CDR1 SGHRS and CDR2 YFSETQ. The CDR3 extends over 14 amino acids. Trimming took 6 bases from V and 6 from J, leaving 17 bases between them. CDR3 amino acids: CASKDSPSPDTQYF. The CDR3 nucleotides are TGCGCCAGCAAGGACTCCCCAAGCCCGGATACGCAGTATTTT.

As for this clone: A junction boundary mismatches the germline segment, possibly from a read error. This rearrangement joins TRBV7-9 to TRBJ2-6; 7 positions agree with TRBD1. The CDR3 has 13 amino acids. Germline CDR1 SEHNR, CDR2 FQNEAQ (reference sequence). The CDR3 bases are TGTGCCAGCAAGGGGGCTGGGGCCAACGGCCTGACTTTC. It encodes CASKGAGANGLTF.

The DNA of the CDR3 is TGTGCCAGCAGCGATCAGGTTGACTCTGGGGCCAACGTCCTGACTTTC. Residues: CASSDQVDSGANVLTF. The chain links TRBV7-8 to TRBJ2-6; D gene unclear. The CDR3 has 16 amino acids. CDR1 is SGHVS and CDR2 is FQNEAQ in the germline V gene. Trimming cost V 5 bases and J 0 bases, with 11 bases left between them.

This clone was recorded a few times. V gene TRBV6-1 combines with J gene TRBJ1-5; 9 bases line up with TRBD1. From germline, CDR1 is MNHNS and CDR2 SASEGT. V dropped 2 bases and J dropped 7; count of bases not matched to a gene: 15. The CDR3 contains 18 residues. The DNA of the CDR3 is TGTGCCAGCAGTGAAAGATCGTCCAGGACAGGGGTTCAGCAGCCCCAGCATTTT. Residues: CASSERSSRTGVQQPQHF.

V is TRBV28 and J is TRBJ2-2; 12 bases line up with TRBD2. Germline V gene data show CDR1 as MDHEN and CDR2 as SYDVKM. CDR3 size: 15 residues. V dropped 8 bases and J dropped 5; count of bases not matched to a gene: 6. The CDR3 DNA follows: TGTGCCAGCCTAGCGGGAGGGCCGATAACCGGGGAGCTGTTTTTT. It encodes CASLAGGPITGELFF. The variable domain in full, completed from reference TRBV28 and TRBJ2-2, reads DVKVTQSSRYLVKRTGEKVFLECVQDMDHENMFWYRQDPGLGLRLIYFSYDVKMKEKGDIPEGYSVSREKKERFSLILESASTNQTSMYLCASLAGGPITGELFFGEGSRLTVL.

The chain couples TRBV28 to TRBJ1-3, with 11 bases fitting TRBD1. Germline assignment: CDR1 MDHEN and CDR2 SYDVKM. V shed 1 base, J shed 5 bases, and the junction held 7 bases outside the gene matches. The CDR3 loop spans 17 amino acids. The CDR3 region has the DNA TGTGCCAGCAGTTTATATTGGACAGGGGGCGAAAGAAACACCATATATTTT. Translation gives CASSLYWTGGERNTIYF.

The rearrangement uses TRBV6-5 and TRBJ2-7; 11 bases line up with TRBD2. This CDR3 has 15 residues. The germline CDR1 and CDR2 sequences are MNHEY and SVGAGI. Trimming took 11 bases from V and 2 from J; bases not matched to a gene: 11. CDR3 nucleotides: TGTGCCGGGTCCGGAGGGACTAGCGGACCCTACGAGCAGTACTTC. Its protein product is CAGSGGTSGPYEQYF.

Regarding this clone: This same CDR3 is encoded by further DNA sequences in the sample. This chain connects TRBV27 to TRBJ1-5; D is ambiguous. This CDR3 contains 13 residues. Between the trimmed V and J ends, which lost 3 bases and 1 base, there was a span of 4 bases. CDR1 MNHEY and CDR2 SMNVEV come from the germline V gene (reference sequence). The CDR3 DNA sequence: TGTGCCAGCAGTTTCTACAGCAATCAGCCCCAGCATTTT. Amino acids: CASSFYSNQPQHF.

The chain joins TRBV27 to TRBJ2-4, with D perhaps TRBD2 (6 bases). Germline CDR1 is MNHEY and CDR2 is SMNVEV (reference sequence). The CDR3 runs to 15 residues. The V end lost 8 bases, the J end lost 8 bases, and 22 bases lay between the germline ends. CDR3 residues: CASRFTGTGGDIQYF. Written as DNA, the CDR3 is TGTGCCAGCCGATTCACCGGGACTGGTGGGGACATTCAGTACTTC.

This clone was seen only a few times. The chain carries TRBV18 and TRBJ2-7; D may be TRBD2 (5 bases). This CDR3 contains 13 residues. Trimming took off 0 bases at V and 2 bases at J, with 5 bases between the two ends. Per germline, CDR1 KGHSH and CDR2 LQKENI. The CDR3 nucleotides read TGTGCCAGCTCACCACCCGGGGCCTACGAGCAGTACTTC. It specifies CASSPPGAYEQYF. The full variable domain, in which reference TRBV18 and TRBJ2-7 provide the parts outside the CDR3, is NAGVMQNPRHLVRRRGQEARLRCSPMKGHSHVYWYRQLPEEGLKFMVYLQKENIIDESGMPKERFSAEFPKEGPSILRIQQVVRGDSAAYFCASSPPGAYEQYFGPGTRLTVT.

The CDR3 DNA reads as TGTGCCAGCAGTGGGGCCCCGGGACAGGTTATATACAATGAGCAGTTCTTC. It is translated as CASSGAPGQVIYNEQFF. This chain links TRBV6-1 with TRBJ2-1; 8 nucleotides match TRBD1. V was pared by 4 bases and J by 4 bases, with 12 bases of the junction left unmatched. Germline V lookup: CDR1 MNHNS, CDR2 SASEGT. This CDR3 spans 17 amino acids.

This clone has a handful of counts. The genes are TRBV5-1 and TRBJ2-7; D is perhaps TRBD1 (6 bases). Deletions cut 4 bases from V and 1 base from J, with 9 bases between. Germline values: CDR1 SGHRS, CDR2 YFSETQ. The CDR3 length is 13 residues. The CDR3 is CASSRTGSYEQYF. Written as DNA, the CDR3 is TGCGCCAGCAGCCGTACAGGGTCCTACGAGCAGTACTTC.

The chain combines TRBV11-3 with TRBJ2-2; D possibly corresponds to TRBD2 (6 bases). From germline, CDR1 is SGHNT and CDR2 YENEEA. CDR3 length equals 18 residues. Trimming took 0 bases from V and 1 from J, leaving 15 bases between them. CDR3 protein: CASSLDQGGSVNTGELFF. DNA of the CDR3: TGTGCCAGCAGCTTAGATCAGGGAGGCTCGGTGAACACCGGGGAGCTGTTTTTT.

This clone has a single count. At one end the junction does not follow the germline gene, possibly because of a read error. The chain combines TRBV7-2 with TRBJ2-5, with TRBD1 matching 8 bases. The germline V gene encodes CDR1 SGHTA and CDR2 FQGNSA. This CDR3 is built from 15 residues. The CDR3 protein is CAGSLYGQGQETQYF. The CDR3 coding sequence is TGTGCCGGCAGCTTATACGGACAGGGCCAAGAGACCCAGTACTTC.

V gene TRBV6-6 combines with J gene TRBJ1-2; 7 bases match TRBD1. From germline, CDR1 is MNHNY and CDR2 SVGAGI (reference sequence). The CDR3 has 14 amino acids. Trimming cost V 5 bases and J 2 bases; bases outside gene matches: 5. The DNA of the CDR3 is TGTGCCAGCAGTACCCAGGGGGTCAACTATGGCTACACCTTC. It specifies CASSTQGVNYGYTF.

The genes are TRBV19 and TRBJ2-6; TRBD1 agrees at 9 bases. V trimming: 3 bases; J trimming: 4 bases; junction bases outside the gene matches: 10. The germline gives CDR1 LNHDA, CDR2 SQIVND (reference sequence). CDR3 length: 18 residues. CDR3 sequence reads: CASSMAGQGEPGANVLTF. The CDR3 nucleotides are TGTGCCAGTAGTATGGCGGGACAGGGTGAGCCCGGGGCCAACGTCCTGACTTTC.

V is TRBV6-5 and J is TRBJ1-5, with 7 bases aligning to TRBD1. Germline V gene data show CDR1 as MNHEY and CDR2 as SVGAGI. This CDR3 is 14 amino acids long. Trimming cost V 6 bases and J 5 bases; bases outside gene matches: 7. The CDR3 sequence: CASRPDRDDQPQHF. The CDR3 nucleotides read TGTGCCAGCAGACCCGACAGGGACGATCAGCCCCAGCATTTT.

This rearrangement joins TRBV6-6 to TRBJ1-1; D ambiguous. Trimming removed 7 bases from V and 1 base from J, with 10 bases in between. The V gene's germline CDR1 is MNHNY and CDR2 SVGAGI (reference sequence). This CDR3 comprises 13 residues. The CDR3 reads CASTPGPNTEAFF. Written as DNA, the CDR3 is TGTGCCAGCACCCCGGGTCCGAACACTGAAGCTTTCTTT.

The genes are TRBV7-2 and TRBJ2-3, with D possibly matching TRBD2 (6 bases). Germline CDR1 reads SGHTA; CDR2 reads FQGNSA. CDR3 length: 14 amino acids. With 4 bases removed from V and 0 bases from J, the gap between germline ends came to 8 bases. CDR3: CASSSDYSTDTQYF. In DNA form, the CDR3 reads TGTGCCAGCAGCTCGGACTACAGCACAGATACGCAGTATTTT.

This rearrangement joins TRBV18 to TRBJ1-4, with D perhaps TRBD1 (6 bases). CDR3 length: 15 amino acids. Germline V lookup: CDR1 KGHSH, CDR2 LQKENI. V lost 5 bases to trimming and J lost 5 bases, with 15 bases between them. The CDR3 region has the DNA TGTGCCAGCTCAGCCCCGGGACACTCGAATGAAAAACTGTTTTTT. Its protein is CASSAPGHSNEKLFF.

The V call is TRBV7-9, the J call TRBJ2-7, with D tentatively TRBD1 (6 bases). Germline assignment: CDR1 SEHNR and CDR2 FQNEAQ (reference sequence). The CDR3 is 13 amino acids. Trimming removed 2 bases from V and 7 bases from J, with 12 bases in between. The CDR3: CASSLRDTKEQYF. CDR3 DNA: TGTGCCAGCAGCTTAAGGGACACCAAGGAGCAGTACTTC.